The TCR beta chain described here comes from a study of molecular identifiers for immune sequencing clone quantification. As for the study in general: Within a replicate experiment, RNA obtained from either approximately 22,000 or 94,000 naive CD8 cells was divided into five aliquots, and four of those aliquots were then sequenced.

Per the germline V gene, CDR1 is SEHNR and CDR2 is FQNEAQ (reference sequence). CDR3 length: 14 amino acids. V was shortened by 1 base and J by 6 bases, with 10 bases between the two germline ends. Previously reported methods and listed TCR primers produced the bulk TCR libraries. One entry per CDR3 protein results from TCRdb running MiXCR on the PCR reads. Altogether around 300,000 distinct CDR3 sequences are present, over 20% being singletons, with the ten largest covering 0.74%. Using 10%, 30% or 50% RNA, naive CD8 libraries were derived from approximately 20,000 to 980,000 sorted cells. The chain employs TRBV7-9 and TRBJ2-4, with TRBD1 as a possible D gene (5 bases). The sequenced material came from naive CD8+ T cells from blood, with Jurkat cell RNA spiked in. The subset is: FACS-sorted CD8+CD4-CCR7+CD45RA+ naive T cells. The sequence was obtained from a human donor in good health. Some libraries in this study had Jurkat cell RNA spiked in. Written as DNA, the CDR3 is TGTGCCAGCAGCTTAGGGACAATGATAAACATTCAGTACTTC. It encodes CASSLGTMINIQYF.